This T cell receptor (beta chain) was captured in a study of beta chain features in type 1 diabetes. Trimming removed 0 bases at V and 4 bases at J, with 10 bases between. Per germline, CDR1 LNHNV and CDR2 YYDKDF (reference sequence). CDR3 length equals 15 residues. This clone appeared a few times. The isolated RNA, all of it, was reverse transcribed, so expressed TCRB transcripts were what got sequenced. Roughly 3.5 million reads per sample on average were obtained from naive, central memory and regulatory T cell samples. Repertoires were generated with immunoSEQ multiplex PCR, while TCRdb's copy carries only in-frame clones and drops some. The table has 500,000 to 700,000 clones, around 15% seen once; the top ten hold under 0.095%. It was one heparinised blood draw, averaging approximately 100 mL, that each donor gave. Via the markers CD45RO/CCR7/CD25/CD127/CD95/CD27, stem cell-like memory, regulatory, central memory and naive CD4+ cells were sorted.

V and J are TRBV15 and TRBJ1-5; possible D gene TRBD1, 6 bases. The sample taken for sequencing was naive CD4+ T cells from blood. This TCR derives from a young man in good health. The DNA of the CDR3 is TGTGCCACCAGCAGAGATCGGGGGCCGAATCAGCCCCAGCATTTT. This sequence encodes CATSRDRGPNQPQHF. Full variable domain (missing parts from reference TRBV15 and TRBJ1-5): DAMVIQNPRYQVTQFGKPVTLSCSQTLNHNVMYWYQQKSSQAPKLLFHYYDKDFNNEADTPDNFQSRRPNTSFCFLDIRSPGLGDTAMYLCATSRDRGPNQPQHFGDGTRLSIL.